The following is a T cell receptor beta chain sequence with its context. CDR1 and CDR2 from the germline V gene are SGHRS and YFSETQ. The CDR3 runs 13 residues. Trimming removed 5 bases from V and 0 bases from J, with 6 bases in between. This sample stems from a study of blood T cell repertoires in COVID-19. Generated by immunoSEQ multiplex PCR, the TCRdb table keeps only in-frame clones and is missing some. The sample contains more than 200,000 clones, approximately 86% of which appear only once. The chain is built from TRBV5-1 and TRBJ1-5; D unresolved. The sequence came from a man aged 25 to 40 with active or convalescent COVID-19. The sample comprised peripheral blood. The CDR3 region has the DNA TGCGCCAGCAGTTTCAATAGCAATCAGCCCCAGCATTTT. Amino acids: CASSFNSNQPQHF.